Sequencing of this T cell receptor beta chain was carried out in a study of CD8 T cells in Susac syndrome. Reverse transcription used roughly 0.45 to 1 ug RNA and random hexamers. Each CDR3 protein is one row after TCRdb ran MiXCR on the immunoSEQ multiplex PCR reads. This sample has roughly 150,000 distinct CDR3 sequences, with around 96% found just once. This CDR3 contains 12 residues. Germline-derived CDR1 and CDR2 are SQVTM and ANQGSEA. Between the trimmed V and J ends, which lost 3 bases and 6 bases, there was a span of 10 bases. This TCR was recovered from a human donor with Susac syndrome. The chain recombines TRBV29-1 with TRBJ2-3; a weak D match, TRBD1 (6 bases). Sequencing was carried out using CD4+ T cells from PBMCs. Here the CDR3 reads CSVDRGGDTQYF. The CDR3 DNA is TGCAGCGTTGACAGGGGTGGTGATACGCAGTATTTT.